This entry concerns a single TCR beta chain. The sample originates from a study of blood T cell repertoires in COVID-19. Turning to the study itself: Specimens from acute and convalescent COVID-19 originated in the United States, Italy and Spain.

Methods used by the authors: The authors estimated nucleated cell counts from reference gene primer amplification. Measured with immunoSEQ multiplex PCR; TCRdb has only the in-frame clones, and not every one. V, J and clone size were drawn from that table, and D and trimming were deduced from the DNA. The data show about 99,000 clones, with 84% seen just once and roughly 1.9% held by the top ten. The CDR3 has 13 residues. The germline gives CDR1 SQVTM, CDR2 ANQGSEA. The V and J ends lost 3 bases and 0 bases respectively, with 8 bases between them. The sequencing sample was made of peripheral blood. The chain employs TRBV29-1 and TRBJ2-5; perhaps TRBD1 as D (6 bases). The receptor comes from a man between 65 and 80 years old with active or convalescent COVID-19. The CDR3: CSVDRGYQETQYF. The CDR3 coding sequence is TGCAGCGTTGACAGGGGATACCAAGAGACCCAGTACTTC.